The clone carrying this TCR beta chain showed up just once. Its target is not known. CDR1 SGHDN and CDR2 FVKESK come from the germline V gene. The CDR3 runs to 13 residues. The V gene lost 1 base and the J gene lost 7 bases, with 10 bases spanning the gap. The data are from a study of vaccination effects on CD4 cells after COVID-19. Data came from immunoSEQ multiplex PCR; TCRdb stores just in-frame clones and leaves some out. The table shows over 55,000 clones, with roughly 75% occurring only once. Within the ViraFEST assay, antigen-specific CD4+ T cells underwent expansion with viral peptide pools prior to sequencing. Culturing for nine to ten days preceded CD4+ T cell isolation. In the vaccine recipients, nucleocapsid antibodies were negative and there was no prior SARS-CoV-2 infection.

The genes are TRBV14 and TRBJ2-5; D not resolved. The material sequenced was CD4+ T cells from PBMCs cultured with HCoV-OC43 spike peptides, taken before COVID-19 vaccination. The subset here: HCoV-OC43 spike overlapping peptide pool stimulation. This receptor was identified in a human donor who received a COVID-19 vaccine. As DNA, the CDR3 is TGTGCCAGCAGCCAAGCAGGCTCGGGGACCCAGTACTTC. It yields the protein CASSQAGSGTQYF. Drawing the rest from reference TRBV14 and TRBJ2-5, the complete variable domain is EAGVTQFPSHSVIEKGQTVTLRCDPISGHDNLYWYRRVMGKEIKFLLHFVKESKQDESGMPNNRFLAERTGGTYSTLKVQPAELEDSGVYFCASSQAGSGTQYFGPGTRLLVL.